Sequencing of this T cell receptor (beta chain) was carried out in a study of T cell changes during pregnancy in multiple sclerosis. Sequencing used immunoSEQ multiplex PCR; TCRdb keeps in-frame clones, though not all of them. The data contain under 85,000 clones, over 85% of them singletons. The CDR3 runs 17 residues. Trimming stripped 4 bases from V and 2 bases from J, with 20 bases between. Germline V gene sequence: CDR1 SGHVS, CDR2 FQNEAQ. Specimen: CD4+ T cells from peripheral blood mononuclear cells, collected before pregnancy. The chain uses TRBV7-8 and TRBJ1-1; possible D gene TRBD1, 6 bases. The source is a female donor with multiple sclerosis, enrolled in a pregnancy study. The CDR3 bases are TGTGCCAGCAGCTGGACCGGAAACAGGGTTCTCAACACTGAAGCTTTCTTT. Translated, it gives CASSWTGNRVLNTEAFF.